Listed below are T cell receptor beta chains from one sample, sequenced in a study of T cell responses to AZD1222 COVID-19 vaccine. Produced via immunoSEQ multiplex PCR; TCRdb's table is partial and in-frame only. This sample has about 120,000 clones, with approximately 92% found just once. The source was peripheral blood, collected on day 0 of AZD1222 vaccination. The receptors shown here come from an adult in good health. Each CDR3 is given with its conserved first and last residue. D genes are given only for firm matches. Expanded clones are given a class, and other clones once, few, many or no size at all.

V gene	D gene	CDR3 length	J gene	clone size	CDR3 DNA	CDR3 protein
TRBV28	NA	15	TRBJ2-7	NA	TGTGCCAGCACCGCACGGGGTAAAGGGTCCTACGAGCAGTACTTC	CASTARGKGSYEQYF
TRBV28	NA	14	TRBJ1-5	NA	TGTGCCAGCAGTTCCTCGGGCATCAATCAGCCCCAGCATTTT	CASSSSGINQPQHF
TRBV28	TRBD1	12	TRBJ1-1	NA	TGTGCCAGCAGCGAGGGGGCAGGGAAAGCTTTCTTT	CASSEGAGKAFF
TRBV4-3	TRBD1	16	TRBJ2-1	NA	TGCGCCAGCAGCCAAGAGTACGGACAGGGGGGGAGTGAGCAGTTCTTC	CASSQEYGQGGSEQFF
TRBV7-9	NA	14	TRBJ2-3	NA	TGTGCCAGCAGCTTACACAGGAGCACAGATACGCAGTATTTT	CASSLHRSTDTQYF
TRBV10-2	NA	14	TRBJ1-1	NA	TGCGCCAGCAGTGCTGGGGGGACGGACACTGAAGCTTTCTTT	CASSAGGTDTEAFF
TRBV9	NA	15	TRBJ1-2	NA	TGTGCCAGCAGCGTAGGGGACGGAACTAACTATGGCTACACCTTC	CASSVGDGTNYGYTF
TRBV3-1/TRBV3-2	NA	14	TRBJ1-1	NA	TGTGCCAGCAGCCAAGATATGAGCTCGGCTGAAGCTTTCTTT	CASSQDMSSAEAFF
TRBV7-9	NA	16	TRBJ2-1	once	TGTGCCAGCAACACCGCCGGAAGGGCACTTTACAATGAGCAGTTCTTC	CASNTAGRALYNEQFF
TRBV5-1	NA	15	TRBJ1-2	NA	TGCGCCAGCAGCTTGTCCCGGGGCGTGAAAGAGGGCTACACCTTC	CASSLSRGVKEGYTF
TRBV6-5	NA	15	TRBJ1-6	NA	TGTGCCAGCACCCTTGCCCAGGGGAGGACTTCACCCCTCCACTTT	CASTLAQGRTSPLHF
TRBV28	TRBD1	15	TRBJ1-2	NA	TGTGCCAGCAGTTTATTACAGGGGCGGCGGTATGGCTACACCTTC	CASSLLQGRRYGYTF
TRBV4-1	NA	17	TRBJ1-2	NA	TGCGCCAGCAGCCAATCCCAGCGAAGCCTTTTCCTCAGGGGCTACACCTTC	CASSQSQRSLFLRGYTF
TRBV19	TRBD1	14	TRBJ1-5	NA	TGTGCCAGTAGTGTGACAGGGTCCAATCAGCCCCAGCATTTT	CASSVTGSNQPQHF
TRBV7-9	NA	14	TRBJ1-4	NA	TGTGCCAGCAGCATGGACAACGGTAATGAAAAACTGTTTTTT	CASSMDNGNEKLFF
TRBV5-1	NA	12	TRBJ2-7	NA	TGCGCCAGCAGCAGCAACGGGGGCGAGCAGTACTTC	CASSSNGGEQYF
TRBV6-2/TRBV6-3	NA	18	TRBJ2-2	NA	TGTGCCAGCAGTTATTCGGGGGCCCGAACTTGGGGGCCCGGGGAGCTGTTTTTT	CASSYSGARTWGPGELFF
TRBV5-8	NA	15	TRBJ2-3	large	TGTGCCAGCAGCTTGGGGATGTGGAGCACAGATACGCAGTATTTT	CASSLGMWSTDTQYF
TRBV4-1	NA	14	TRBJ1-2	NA	TGCGCCAGCAGCCAGCGCGTAGGCGGTTATGGCTACACCTTC	CASSQRVGGYGYTF